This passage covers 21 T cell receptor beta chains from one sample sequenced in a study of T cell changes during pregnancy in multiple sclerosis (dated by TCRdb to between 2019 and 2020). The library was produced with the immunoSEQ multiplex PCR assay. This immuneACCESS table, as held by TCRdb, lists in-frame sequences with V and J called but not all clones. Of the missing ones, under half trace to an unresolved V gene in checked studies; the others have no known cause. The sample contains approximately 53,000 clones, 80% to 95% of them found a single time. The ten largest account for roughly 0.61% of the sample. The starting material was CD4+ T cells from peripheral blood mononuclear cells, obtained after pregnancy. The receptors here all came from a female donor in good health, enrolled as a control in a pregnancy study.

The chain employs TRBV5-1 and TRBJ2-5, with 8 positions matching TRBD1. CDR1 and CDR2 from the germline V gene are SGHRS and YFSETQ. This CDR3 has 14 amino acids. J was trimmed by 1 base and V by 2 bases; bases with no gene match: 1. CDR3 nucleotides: TGCGCCAGCAGCTTACAGGGGGTCCAAGAGACCCAGTACTTC. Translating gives CASSLQGVQETQYF.

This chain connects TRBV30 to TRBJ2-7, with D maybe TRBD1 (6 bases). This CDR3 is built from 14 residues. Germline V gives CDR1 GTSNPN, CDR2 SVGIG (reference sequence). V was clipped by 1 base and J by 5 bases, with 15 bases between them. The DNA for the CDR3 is TGTGCCTGGAGTGGCTACAGGGTTTCAAACGAGCAGTACTTC. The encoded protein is CAWSGYRVSNEQYF.

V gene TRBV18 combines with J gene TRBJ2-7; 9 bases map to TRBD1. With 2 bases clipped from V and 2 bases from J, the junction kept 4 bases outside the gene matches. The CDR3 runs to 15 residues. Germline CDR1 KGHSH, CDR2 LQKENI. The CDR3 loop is CASSPGTGTTYEQYF. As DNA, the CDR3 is TGTGCCAGCTCACCAGGGACAGGGACGACCTACGAGCAGTACTTC.

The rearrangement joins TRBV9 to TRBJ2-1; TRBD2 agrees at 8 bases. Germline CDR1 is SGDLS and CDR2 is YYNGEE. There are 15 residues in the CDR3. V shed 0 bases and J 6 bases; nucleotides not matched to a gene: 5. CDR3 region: CASSVASGGGNEQFF. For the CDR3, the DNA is TGTGCCAGCAGCGTAGCGAGCGGGGGAGGCAATGAGCAGTTCTTC.

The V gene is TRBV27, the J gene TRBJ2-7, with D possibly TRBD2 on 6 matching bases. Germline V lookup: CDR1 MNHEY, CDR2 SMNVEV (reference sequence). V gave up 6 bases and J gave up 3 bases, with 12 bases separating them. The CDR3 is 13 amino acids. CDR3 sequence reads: CASREAGFYEQYF. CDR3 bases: TGTGCCAGCAGAGAGGCGGGGTTCTACGAGCAGTACTTC.

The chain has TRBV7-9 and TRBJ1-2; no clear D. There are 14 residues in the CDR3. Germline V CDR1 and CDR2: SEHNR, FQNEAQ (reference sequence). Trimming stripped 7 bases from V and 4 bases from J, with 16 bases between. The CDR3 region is CASTDEGRIYGYTF. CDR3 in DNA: TGTGCCAGCACCGACGAGGGCCGCATCTATGGCTACACCTTC.

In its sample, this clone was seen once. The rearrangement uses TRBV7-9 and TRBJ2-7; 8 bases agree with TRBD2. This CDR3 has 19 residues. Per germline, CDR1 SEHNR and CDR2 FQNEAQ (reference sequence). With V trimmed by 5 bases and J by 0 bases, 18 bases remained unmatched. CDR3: CASSHGTGFVGTSSYEQYF. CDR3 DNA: TGTGCCAGCAGCCACGGTACAGGGTTTGTCGGGACTAGCTCCTACGAGCAGTACTTC.

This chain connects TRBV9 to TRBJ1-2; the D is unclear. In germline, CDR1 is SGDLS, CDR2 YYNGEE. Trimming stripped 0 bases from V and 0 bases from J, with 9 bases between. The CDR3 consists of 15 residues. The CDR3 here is CASSVEAGANYGYTF. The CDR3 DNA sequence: TGTGCCAGCAGCGTAGAGGCTGGAGCTAACTATGGCTACACCTTC. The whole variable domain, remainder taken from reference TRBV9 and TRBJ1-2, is DSGVTQTPKHLITATGQRVTLRCSPRSGDLSVYWYQQSLDQGLQFLIQYYNGEERAKGNILERFSAQQFPDLHSELNLSSLELGDSALYFCASSVEAGANYGYTFGSGTRLTVV.

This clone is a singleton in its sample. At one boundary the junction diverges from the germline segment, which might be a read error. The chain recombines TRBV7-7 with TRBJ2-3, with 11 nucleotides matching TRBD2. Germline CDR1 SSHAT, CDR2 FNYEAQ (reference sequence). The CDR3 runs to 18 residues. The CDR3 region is CASSVGLAEPVGTDTQYF. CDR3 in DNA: TGTGCTAGCAGTGTGGGACTAGCGGAGCCCGTGGGCACAGATACGCAGTATTTT.

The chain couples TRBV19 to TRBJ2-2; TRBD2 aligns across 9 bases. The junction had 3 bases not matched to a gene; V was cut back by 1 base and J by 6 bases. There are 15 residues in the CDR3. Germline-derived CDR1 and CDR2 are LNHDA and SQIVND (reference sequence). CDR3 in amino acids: CASSIVAGASGELFF. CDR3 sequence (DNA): TGTGCCAGTAGTATAGTAGCGGGAGCGTCCGGGGAGCTGTTTTTT.

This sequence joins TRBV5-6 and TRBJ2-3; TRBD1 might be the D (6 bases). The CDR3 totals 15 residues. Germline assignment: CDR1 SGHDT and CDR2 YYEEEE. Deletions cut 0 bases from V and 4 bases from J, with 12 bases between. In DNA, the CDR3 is TGTGCCAGCAGCTTGGGGTTCAGGGGAGCAGATACGCAGTATTTT. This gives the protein CASSLGFRGADTQYF.

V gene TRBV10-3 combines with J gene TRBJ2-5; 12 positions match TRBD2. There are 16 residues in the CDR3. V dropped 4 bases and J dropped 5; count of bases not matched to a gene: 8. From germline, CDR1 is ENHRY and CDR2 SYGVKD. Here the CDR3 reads CAISGASGGAAETQYF. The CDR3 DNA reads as TGTGCCATCAGTGGAGCTAGCGGGGGGGCGGCGGAGACCCAGTACTTC.

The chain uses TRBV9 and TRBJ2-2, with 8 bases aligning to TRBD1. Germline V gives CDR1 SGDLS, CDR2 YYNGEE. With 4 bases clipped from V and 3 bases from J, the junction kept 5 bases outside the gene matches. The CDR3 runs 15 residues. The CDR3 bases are TGTGCCAGCAGCCCCGGACAGGGTGACACCGGGGAGCTGTTTTTT. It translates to CASSPGQGDTGELFF.

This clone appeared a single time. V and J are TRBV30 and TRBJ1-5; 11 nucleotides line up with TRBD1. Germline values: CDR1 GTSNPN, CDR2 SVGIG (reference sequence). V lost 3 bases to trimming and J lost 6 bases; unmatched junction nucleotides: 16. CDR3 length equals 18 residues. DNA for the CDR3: TGTGCCTGGAGCGACGGGACAGGGGGGAATGTGGTTACTCAGCCCCAGCATTTT. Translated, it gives CAWSDGTGGNVVTQPQHF.

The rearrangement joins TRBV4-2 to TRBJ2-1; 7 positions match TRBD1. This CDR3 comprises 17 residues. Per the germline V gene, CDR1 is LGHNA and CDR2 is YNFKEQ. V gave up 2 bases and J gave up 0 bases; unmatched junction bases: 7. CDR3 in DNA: TGTGCCAGCAGCCAATGGGACAGTTCGAGCTCCTACAATGAGCAGTTCTTC. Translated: CASSQWDSSSSYNEQFF.

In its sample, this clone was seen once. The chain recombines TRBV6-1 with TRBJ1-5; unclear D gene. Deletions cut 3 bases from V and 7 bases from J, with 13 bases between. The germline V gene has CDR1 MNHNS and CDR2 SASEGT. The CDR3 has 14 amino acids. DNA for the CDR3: TGTGCCAGCAGTGACCCAGGAGGGTTCCAGCCCCAGCATTTT. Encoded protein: CASSDPGGFQPQHF.

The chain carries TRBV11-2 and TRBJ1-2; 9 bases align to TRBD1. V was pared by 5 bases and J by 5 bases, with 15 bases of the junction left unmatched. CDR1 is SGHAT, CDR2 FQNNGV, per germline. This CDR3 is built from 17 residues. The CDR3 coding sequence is TGTGCCAGCAGCAGAGAAACCGGGACAGGGTCTTTTTATGGCTACACCTTC. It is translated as CASSRETGTGSFYGYTF.

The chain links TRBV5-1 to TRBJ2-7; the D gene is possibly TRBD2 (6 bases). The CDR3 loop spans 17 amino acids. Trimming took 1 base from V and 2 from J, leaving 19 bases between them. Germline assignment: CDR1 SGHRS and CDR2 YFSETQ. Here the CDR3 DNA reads TGCGCCAGCAGCTTGTCGGCTGGGGGAGGACGTACCTACGAGCAGTACTTC. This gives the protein CASSLSAGGGRTYEQYF.

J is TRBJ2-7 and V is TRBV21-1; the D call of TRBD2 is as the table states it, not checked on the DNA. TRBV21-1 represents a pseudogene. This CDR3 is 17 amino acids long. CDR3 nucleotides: TGTGCCAGCAGCAAAGGGACCCCGTCATTACGGGGTCTTCAGCAGTACTTC. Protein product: CASSKGTPSLRGLQQYF.

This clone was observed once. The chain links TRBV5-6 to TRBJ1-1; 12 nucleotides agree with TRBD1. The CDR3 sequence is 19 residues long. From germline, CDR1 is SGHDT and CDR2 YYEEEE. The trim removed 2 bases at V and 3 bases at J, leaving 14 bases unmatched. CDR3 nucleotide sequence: TGTGCCAGCAGCTTCTCACCTAGGGACAGGGGGCGAGGGTACACTGAAGCTTTCTTT. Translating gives CASSFSPRDRGRGYTEAFF.

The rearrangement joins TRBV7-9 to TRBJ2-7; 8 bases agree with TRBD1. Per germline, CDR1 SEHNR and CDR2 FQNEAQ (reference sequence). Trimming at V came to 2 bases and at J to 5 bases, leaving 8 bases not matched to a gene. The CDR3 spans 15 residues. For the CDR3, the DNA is TGTGCCAGCAGCTTATTGTCGGACAGGGACCACGAGCAGTACTTC. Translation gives CASSLLSDRDHEQYF.